The 10 T cell receptor beta chains reported below all come from one sample, sequenced in a study of tumor-infiltrating lymphocytes in oesophageal squamous cell carcinoma. TCRdb reprocessed the PCR reads via MiXCR and lists one record per CDR3 protein. The sample has under 15,000 distinct CDR3 sequences, 50% to 65% seen once. The sequenced sample consisted of esophageal tumor tissue. The receptors were gathered from a female donor with esophageal squamous cell carcinoma.

V usage is TRBV5-1 and J usage is TRBJ1-1; TRBD1 is a possible D gene (6 bases). Germline CDR1 reads SGHRS; CDR2 reads YFSETQ. Trimming pared 4 bases from V and 6 bases from J, leaving 13 bases between. The CDR3 covers 13 residues. The CDR3 loop reads CASSLQEGAEAFF. Written as DNA, the CDR3 is TGCGCCAGCAGCCTACAGGAGGGGGCTGAAGCTTTCTTT.

This clonotype is medium-sized in the sample. The chain links TRBV4-1 to TRBJ2-7; 8 bases are a match to TRBD1. The CDR3 contains 14 residues. Germline lookup yields CDR1 MGHRA and CDR2 YSYEKL. V was pared by 4 bases and J by 1 base, with 3 bases of the junction left unmatched. The CDR3 region is CASSLRTGSYEQYF. DNA of the CDR3: TGCGCCAGCAGCCTAAGGACAGGGTCCTACGAGCAGTACTTC.

This rearrangement joins TRBV12-3 or TRBV12-4 to TRBJ1-2; 8 bases fit TRBD1. V lost 6 bases, J lost 4 bases, and 4 bases stayed unmatched. The CDR3 sequence is 13 residues long. The CDR3, as DNA: TGTGCCAGCAGCCAGGACAGGGCCTATGGCTACACCTTC. Its protein is CASSQDRAYGYTF.

The chain combines TRBV7-8 with TRBJ2-5; no reliable D call. Germline-derived CDR1 and CDR2 are SGHVS and FQNEAQ. Trimming left V 2 bases short and J 11 bases short, with 15 bases between. This CDR3 comprises 13 residues. The CDR3 DNA reads TGTGCCAGCAGCTTAAGTCACTACAATGAGCAGTACTTC. This encodes CASSLSHYNEQYF.

On this clonotype itself: No conserved phenylalanine or tryptophan ends this CDR3, so it is likely a read error. The DNA is omitted, as the CDR3 cannot be located on it reliably, and the CDR3 follows TCRdb's listing. The chain recombines TRBV6-1 with TRBJ2-3; the table gives TRBD1 as D, unverified against the DNA. Germline CDR1 is MNHNS and CDR2 is SASEGT. Both ends counted, the CDR3 spans 17 residues. This chain's CDR3 is CASRPGQGPYNEQFFGP.

The V gene is TRBV19, the J gene TRBJ2-3; the D gene is possibly TRBD2 (6 bases). Germline V CDR1 and CDR2: LNHDA, SQIVND (reference sequence). The ends were cut back, 5 bases at V and 8 bases at J, with 14 bases in the middle. This CDR3 has 13 residues. CDR3 nucleotides: TGTGCCAGTAGTTTCAGGACTACCGGTACGCAGTATTTT. It codes for CASSFRTTGTQYF.

This clonotype was counted many times. The rearrangement uses TRBV7-3 and TRBJ1-1; D possibly corresponds to TRBD1 (5 bases). V gave up 1 base and J gave up 0 bases, with 9 bases separating them. The V gene's germline CDR1 is SGHTA and CDR2 FQGTGA. This CDR3 spans 15 amino acids. As DNA, the CDR3 is TGTGCCAGCAGCTTAAGTGGGGGGATGAACACTGAAGCTTTCTTT. Protein sequence: CASSLSGGMNTEAFF. Together with reference TRBV7-3 and TRBJ1-1, the CDR3 gives the full variable domain: GAGVSQTPSNKVTEKGKYVELRCDPISGHTALYWYRQSLGQGPEFLIYFQGTGAADDSGLPNDRFFAVRPEGSVSTLKIQRTERGDSAVYLCASSLSGGMNTEAFFGQGTRLTVV.

In the case of this clonotype: The missing conserved phenylalanine or tryptophan at the end of this CDR3 makes a read error likely. The DNA is omitted, as the CDR3 cannot be located on it reliably, and the CDR3 follows TCRdb's listing. The J gene is TRBJ2-5, the V gene TRBV7-2; TRBD1 was called by the table and not checked on the DNA. The CDR3 spans 18 amino acids, including both terminal residues. CDR1 is SGHTA and CDR2 is FQGNSA in the germline V gene. CDR3 loop: CASSHKGGSINSPLHFGN.

This clonotype was picked up a small number of times. The DNA is left out, because the CDR3 cannot be placed on it with certainty; the CDR3 is given as TCRdb lists it. V is TRBV7-5 and J is TRBJ1-2. TRBV7-5 is listed as a pseudogene. The CDR3 totals 16 residues, both ends included. CDR3 in amino acids: CISVPEAPTANYGYTF.

This sequence joins TRBV7-9 and TRBJ2-4; 12 nucleotides agree with TRBD2. The CDR3 loop spans 15 amino acids. Per germline, CDR1 SEHNR and CDR2 FQNEAQ (reference sequence). Trimming took 5 bases from V and 14 from J; bases not matched to a gene: 13. This CDR3 is CASSPSGRAGETKYF. The CDR3 DNA reads as TGTGCCAGCAGCCCTAGCGGGAGGGCCGGGGAGACCAAGTACTTC.